The sequence of this T cell receptor beta chain was determined in a study of regulatory T cells in long-lasting Graves disease. Study overall: Over-5-year antithyroid drug use with positive TSH receptor antibodies defined persistent Graves' disease in the study. Points from the study as a whole: Persistent disease was associated with favored TRBV28 usage and with favored use of TRBJ1-2 and TRBJ2-5. Persistent patients had more shared public clonotypes (about 2,800) than new patients (approximately 920).

Many counts were recorded for this clonotype. Its specificity is not known. Time point defined: persistent/refractory GD, antithyroid drugs over 5 years with positive TRAb. TCR sequences were obtained from RNA taken from PBMCs. Per germline, CDR1 SGHTA and CDR2 FQGNSA. The CDR3 loop spans 13 amino acids. Trimming removed 4 bases from V and 8 bases from J; junction bases left unmatched: 7. CDR3 regions were amplified by Arm-PCR using iRepertoire HTBI primers to build TCR beta libraries. MiXCR was run by TCRdb on the multiplex PCR reads, yielding one entry per CDR3 protein. This table has some 370,000 distinct CDR3 sequences, less than 25% appearing once.

The receptor was derived from a female donor with Graves disease. Sequenced material: peripheral blood mononuclear cells (PBMCs), taken when the disease was refractory, from a patient treated with antithyroid drugs. V is TRBV7-2 and J is TRBJ1-2, with 7 bases matching TRBD1. As DNA, the CDR3 is TGTGCCAGCAGCTACGCAGGGACAGAGGGCTACACCTTC. This gives the protein CASSYAGTEGYTF.